These 29 T cell receptor beta chains were all obtained from the same sample, sequenced in a study of T cell repertoires in cytomegalovirus infection. The antigens these receptors bind are not known. TCRdb independently ran MiXCR on the reads; one entry per CDR3 protein. The table records about half a million distinct CDR3 sequences, more than 30% of them present only once. The sequencing here drew on cultured PBMCs, taken from culture after CMV antigen stimulation. These receptor sequences come from a human donor in good health (CMV status not recorded). Some clones in this sample may be carry-over from other donors' samples.

The table lists this clonotype with a few counts. The chain couples TRBV7-7 to TRBJ2-2; 12 bases align to TRBD2. This CDR3 is built from 15 residues. Germline V gene data show CDR1 as SSHAT and CDR2 as FNYEAQ (reference sequence). CDR3 sequence reads: CASGPSGRASGELFF. The CDR3 nucleotides are TGTGCTAGCGGCCCTAGCGGGAGGGCCTCCGGGGAGCTGTTTTTT.

The CDR3 DNA reads as TGTGCCAGTAGTATAGATCTGAATAGGCCCCGTCCCTACAATGAGCAGTTCTTC. Its protein is CASSIDLNRPRPYNEQFF. The chain links TRBV19 to TRBJ2-1, with unresolved D. CDR1 and CDR2 (germline): LNHDA, SQIVND (reference sequence). CDR3 length: 18 residues. V lost 0 bases and J lost 2, with 17 bases in between.

This clonotype has a count of ten or more. The CDR3 region has the DNA TGTGCCAGCAGCCCTACGACCAATCAGCCCCAGCATTTT. Amino acid sequence: CASSPTTNQPQHF. The chain has TRBV7-2 and TRBJ1-5; D ambiguous. Germline CDR1 and CDR2: SGHTA and FQGNSA. Trimming removed 5 bases at V and 3 bases at J, with 8 bases between. The CDR3 is 13 amino acids.

This clonotype was observed a single time. The V call is TRBV6-2 or TRBV6-3, the J call TRBJ2-7, with D possibly TRBD1 on 5 matching bases. Per the germline V gene, CDR1 is MNHEY and CDR2 is SVGEGT. Trimming removed 2 bases from V and 5 bases from J, with 10 bases in between. The CDR3 runs to 13 residues. This chain's CDR3 is CASSYAQVHEQYF. The CDR3 bases are TGTGCCAGCAGTTACGCACAGGTGCACGAGCAGTACTTC.

The table lists this clonotype with a few counts. The chain has TRBV5-1 and TRBJ2-1; TRBD2 agrees at 11 bases. The CDR3 has 16 amino acids. With V trimmed by 6 bases and J by 8 bases, 13 bases remained unmatched. The germline gives CDR1 SGHRS, CDR2 YFSETQ. The CDR3 DNA is TGCGCCAGCATGCCGGGGGGGACTAGCGGTCAAGATGAGCAGTTCTTC. Its protein product is CASMPGGTSGQDEQFF.

The chain is built from TRBV28 and TRBJ1-1, with D unresolved. This CDR3 has 16 amino acids. Germline assignment: CDR1 MDHEN and CDR2 SYDVKM. V lost 6 bases and J 1 base, leaving 18 bases between the germline ends. This chain's CDR3 is CASSYGLGGKNTEAFF. The CDR3 DNA follows: TGTGCCAGCAGCTACGGTTTGGGAGGGAAGAACACTGAAGCTTTCTTT.

This clonotype was observed a handful of times. This chain connects TRBV6-2 or TRBV6-3 to TRBJ2-1; tentative D call: TRBD2 (6 bases). CDR1 and CDR2 (germline): MNHEY, SVGEGT. Deletions cut 2 bases from V and 10 bases from J, with 15 bases between. The CDR3 has 14 amino acids. The DNA of the CDR3 is TGTGCCAGCAGTTACGGACCGGGACTCCCGGAGCAGTTCTTC. This translates into CASSYGPGLPEQFF.

In this sample, this clonotype turned up many times. CDR3 sequence reads: CASSSGQTRYNEQFF. In DNA, the CDR3 is TGTGCCAGCAGCTCCGGACAGACCCGCTACAATGAGCAGTTCTTC. The rearrangement links TRBV7-3 to TRBJ2-1, with D maybe TRBD1 (6 bases). Germline lookup yields CDR1 SGHTA and CDR2 FQGTGA. Between the trimmed V and J ends, which lost 4 bases and 3 bases, there was a span of 13 bases. The CDR3 is made up of 15 amino acids.

The sample holds a few counts of this clonotype. V usage is TRBV11-2 and J usage is TRBJ1-6, with D perhaps TRBD1 (6 bases). Germline CDR1 is SGHAT and CDR2 is FQNNGV. Trimming removed 7 bases at V and 4 bases at J, with 14 bases between. This CDR3 region has 15 residues. The CDR3 sequence is CASTRTERYNSPLHF. The CDR3 DNA reads as TGTGCCAGCACCCGGACAGAAAGATATAATTCACCCCTCCACTTT.

The gene calls are TRBV7-3 and TRBJ2-1; 13 nucleotides line up with TRBD2. The CDR3 loop spans 15 amino acids. The trim removed 7 bases at V and 9 bases at J, leaving 9 bases unmatched. Germline V lookup: CDR1 SGHTA, CDR2 FQGTGA. In nucleotides, the CDR3 is TGTGCCAGCACCCGGACTAGCGGGAGCATCGGTGAGCAGTTCTTC. Its protein product is CASTRTSGSIGEQFF.

The J gene is TRBJ2-7, the V gene TRBV27; a possible D gene is TRBD1 (6 bases). CDR3 length: 18 residues. V was shortened by 10 bases and J by 7 bases, with 35 bases between the two germline ends. Germline loops: CDR1 MNHEY, CDR2 SMNVEV (reference sequence). This CDR3 reads CAISGAPSQGSDLREQYV. DNA for the CDR3: TGTGCCATTTCCGGGGCCCCCTCACAGGGCTCGGACTTGAGGGAGCAGTACGTC.

This clonotype was detected only a few times. This chain uses TRBV5-1 with TRBJ2-7, with TRBD1 matching 9 bases. Germline CDR1 is SGHRS and CDR2 is YFSETQ. The trim removed 2 bases at V and 3 bases at J, leaving 6 bases unmatched. This CDR3 region has 15 residues. The CDR3 spells CASSLPGQGLYEQYF. The CDR3 coding sequence is TGCGCCAGCAGCTTACCGGGACAGGGTCTCTACGAGCAGTACTTC.

This clonotype was counted a few times. The chain couples TRBV29-1 to TRBJ1-5; D is ambiguous. V lost 5 bases and J lost 7, with 15 bases in between. CDR3 size: 13 residues. CDR1 SQVTM and CDR2 ANQGSEA come from the germline V gene. CDR3 bases: TGCAGCGTTACGTCGACCGAGAGCCAGCCCCAGCATTTT. Translated: CSVTSTESQPQHF.

The rearrangement joins TRBV7-6 to TRBJ1-6; maybe TRBD1 (6 bases). The CDR3 is 17 amino acids. Looked up from germline, CDR1 is SGHVS and CDR2 is FNYEAQ. The V end was cut by 5 bases, the J end by 7 bases, with 21 bases between. DNA of the CDR3: TGTGCCAGCAGCCGCCGACTGGGCGGCGGGGGCAATTCACCCCTCCACTTT. Protein: CASSRRLGGGGNSPLHF.

This clonotype was seen only a few times. The genes are TRBV7-2 and TRBJ2-2, with D possibly TRBD2 on 5 matching bases. This CDR3 has 15 amino acids. Trimming stripped 3 bases from V and 2 bases from J, with 10 bases between. Germline lookup yields CDR1 SGHTA and CDR2 FQGNSA. This CDR3 reads CASSFRSGNTGELFF. The DNA for the CDR3 is TGTGCCAGCAGCTTTCGCAGCGGAAACACCGGGGAGCTGTTTTTT.

The chain couples TRBV11-2 to TRBJ2-1; a weak D match, TRBD2 (6 bases). Germline values: CDR1 SGHAT, CDR2 FQNNGV. This CDR3 is 18 amino acids long. V lost 4 bases to trimming and J lost 6 bases, with 25 bases between them. CDR3 nucleotides: TGTGCCAGCAGCTCACCCCAGAGTTGGCGGGAACCTTCCAATGAGCAGTTCTTC. It translates to CASSSPQSWREPSNEQFF. Drawing the rest from reference TRBV11-2 and TRBJ2-1, the complete variable domain is EAGVAQSPRYKIIEKRQSVAFWCNPISGHATLYWYQQILGQGPKLLIQFQNNGVVDDSQLPKDRFSAERLKGVDSTLKIQPAKLEDSAVYLCASSSPQSWREPSNEQFFGPGTRLTVL.

This clonotype has a handful of counts. The genes are TRBV12-3 or TRBV12-4 and TRBJ2-7; 10 nucleotides match TRBD2. The CDR3 covers 17 residues. Losses at the gene ends were 5 bases for V and 1 base for J; bases not matched to a gene: 11. CDR3 sequence reads: CASSPDRASGRSYEQYF. CDR3 sequence (DNA): TGTGCCAGCAGTCCCGACAGGGCTAGCGGGAGATCCTACGAGCAGTACTTC.

This clonotype was seen more than once but under ten times. The chain combines TRBV11-1 with TRBJ2-1; TRBD2 aligns across 10 bases. From germline, CDR1 is SGHAT and CDR2 FQDESV (reference sequence). The CDR3 totals 15 residues. The V and J ends lost 6 bases and 7 bases, in that order; junction bases with no gene match: 9. CDR3 region: CASSIGSSGGNEQFF. CDR3 nucleotide sequence: TGTGCCAGCAGTATCGGGTCTAGCGGGGGTAATGAGCAGTTCTTC. The full variable domain, with the rest looked up from reference TRBV11-1 and TRBJ2-1, is EAEVAQSPRYKITEKSQAVAFWCDPISGHATLYWYRQILGQGPELLVQFQDESVVDDSQLPKDRFSAERLKGVDSTLKIQPAELGDSAMYLCASSIGSSGGNEQFFGPGTRLTVL.

The chain carries TRBV12-3 or TRBV12-4 and TRBJ1-1; D gene ambiguous. This CDR3 has 13 residues. V lost 8 bases and J lost 5, with 15 bases in between. The CDR3 region is CASRRSVGTEAFF. In DNA, the CDR3 is TGTGCCAGCCGGCGGTCTGTGGGGACTGAAGCTTTCTTT.

This chain uses TRBV11-3 with TRBJ2-1; D is uncertain. V shed 3 bases and J shed 8 bases, with 20 bases lying between them. Germline lookup yields CDR1 SGHNT and CDR2 YENEEA. The CDR3 spans 16 residues. CDR3 bases: TGTGCCAGCAGCTTTTCTAGTGGGCCCCGCATCGATGAGCAGTTCTTC. This translates into CASSFSSGPRIDEQFF.

This rearrangement joins TRBV11-2 to TRBJ2-1; D assignment may be TRBD1 or TRBD2 (6 bases each). Trimming pared 1 base from V and 0 bases from J, leaving 16 bases between. In germline, CDR1 is SGHAT, CDR2 FQNNGV. CDR3 length equals 18 residues. CDR3 protein: CASSLGRGGLSSYNEQFF. The CDR3, as DNA: TGTGCCAGCAGCTTAGGAAGAGGGGGGCTAAGCTCCTACAATGAGCAGTTCTTC.

This clonotype was seen only a few times. This rearrangement joins TRBV7-8 to TRBJ2-7, with D uncertain. This CDR3 is 13 amino acids long. Germline V gene data show CDR1 as SGHVS and CDR2 as FQNEAQ. V gave up 5 bases and J gave up 3 bases, with 11 bases separating them. CDR3: CASSPILDYEQYF. CDR3 nucleotides: TGTGCCAGCAGCCCAATTCTGGACTACGAGCAGTACTTC.

This clonotype was seen more than once but under ten times. The chain carries TRBV7-2 and TRBJ2-7; D call uncertain. Germline CDR1 SGHTA, CDR2 FQGNSA. The CDR3 runs to 14 residues. The V end lost 4 bases, the J end lost 7 bases, and 17 bases lay between the germline ends. This CDR3 reads CASSSAGRPWEQYV. The CDR3 bases are TGTGCCAGCAGCTCGGCAGGCCGCCCGTGGGAGCAGTACGTC.

The chain is built from TRBV7-6 and TRBJ2-1; possibly TRBD2 for D (6 bases). The ends were cut back, 1 base at V and 9 bases at J, with 16 bases in the middle. The germline V gene encodes CDR1 SGHVS and CDR2 FNYEAQ. The CDR3 runs to 15 residues. This CDR3 reads CASSLGAGKLPEQFF. The CDR3, as DNA: TGTGCCAGCAGCTTAGGTGCGGGAAAGCTTCCTGAGCAGTTCTTC.

By its share, this clonotype is medium-sized. V gene TRBV7-9 combines with J gene TRBJ1-1; perhaps TRBD1 as D (6 bases). CDR1 is SEHNR and CDR2 is FQNEAQ in the germline V gene (reference sequence). The ends were cut back, 5 bases at V and 5 bases at J, with 18 bases in the middle. The CDR3 loop spans 15 amino acids. DNA of the CDR3: TGTGCCAGCAGCCTACCCGCAGGGGTTGGGACTGAAGCTTTCTTT. It translates to CASSLPAGVGTEAFF. The full variable domain, with the rest looked up from reference TRBV7-9 and TRBJ1-1, is DTGVSQNPRHKITKRGQNVTFRCDPISEHNRLYWYRQTLGQGPEFLTYFQNEAQLEKSRLLSDRFSAERPKGSFSTLEIQRTEQGDSAMYLCASSLPAGVGTEAFFGQGTRLTVV.

The genes are TRBV5-6 and TRBJ1-2; D is unresolved. Germline V gene lookup returns CDR1 SGHDT and CDR2 YYEEEE. CDR3 size: 14 residues. Trimming took off 0 bases at V and 6 bases at J, with 12 bases between the two ends. The CDR3 sequence is CASSLEVGADGYTF. The CDR3 bases are TGTGCCAGCAGCTTGGAGGTCGGAGCGGATGGCTACACCTTC.

This clonotype occurred many times. The genes are TRBV10-3 and TRBJ1-3; D might be TRBD1 (5 bases). The CDR3 consists of 13 residues. V was pared by 8 bases and J by 4 bases, with 12 bases between. The germline V gene has CDR1 ENHRY and CDR2 SYGVKD. This chain's CDR3 is CAISAGDGNTIYF. For the CDR3, the DNA is TGTGCCATCTCCGCGGGGGACGGAAACACCATATATTTT.

The chain couples TRBV19 to TRBJ2-1; maybe TRBD1 (8 bases). Germline V gene data show CDR1 as LNHDA and CDR2 as SQIVND (reference sequence). V dropped 3 bases and J dropped 2 bases, with 26 bases sitting between them. The CDR3 length is 20 residues. The CDR3 loop is CASSILPGQGGLAAYNEQFF. The CDR3 bases are TGTGCCAGTAGTATTCTCCCAGGACAGGGTGGCCTAGCGGCCTACAATGAGCAGTTCTTC.

This clonotype has ten or more counts. The chain links TRBV7-2 to TRBJ2-1, with TRBD2 matching 9 bases. Trimming at V came to 0 bases and at J to 7 bases, leaving 10 bases not matched to a gene. Germline V CDR1 and CDR2: SGHTA, FQGNSA. The CDR3 is made up of 17 amino acids. The CDR3 loop reads CASSLAPRTSVGNEQFF. Written as DNA, the CDR3 is TGTGCCAGCAGCTTAGCTCCGAGGACTAGCGTGGGGAATGAGCAGTTCTTC.